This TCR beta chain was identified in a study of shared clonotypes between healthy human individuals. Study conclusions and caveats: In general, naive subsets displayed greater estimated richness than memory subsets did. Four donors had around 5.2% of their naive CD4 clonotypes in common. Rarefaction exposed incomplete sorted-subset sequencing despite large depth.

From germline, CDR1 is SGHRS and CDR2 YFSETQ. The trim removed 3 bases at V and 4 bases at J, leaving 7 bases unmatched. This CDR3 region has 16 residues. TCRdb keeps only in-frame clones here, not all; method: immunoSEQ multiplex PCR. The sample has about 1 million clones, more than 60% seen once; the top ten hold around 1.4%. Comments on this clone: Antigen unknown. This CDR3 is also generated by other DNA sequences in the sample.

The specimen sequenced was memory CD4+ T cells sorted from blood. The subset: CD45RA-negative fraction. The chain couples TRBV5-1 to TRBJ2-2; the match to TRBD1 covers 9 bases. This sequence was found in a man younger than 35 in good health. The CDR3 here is CASSSPGQGITGELFF. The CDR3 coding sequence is TGCGCCAGCAGCTCCCCGGGACAGGGAATCACCGGGGAGCTGTTTTTT.